This TCR beta chain is drawn from a study of T-cell memory formation after mild COVID-19. Study details: TCR clusters largely stayed donor specific. Findings and limits, study-wide: Clones contracting day 15 to 85 were balanced CD4/CD8; later expanders leaned CD4+. Unconfirmed was the SARS-CoV-2 specificity of second-wave clones that peaked on day 37.

TCR alpha and TCR beta cDNA libraries carrying sample barcodes and UMIs were produced by 5'RACE using constant-segment primers. Using its own MiXCR run on the 5' RACE reads, TCRdb lists one record per CDR3 protein. Among a few hundred thousand distinct CDR3 sequences, about 16% were seen once, and the ten largest hold 20% to 25%. Germline V CDR1 and CDR2: SEHNR, FQNEAQ (reference sequence). This CDR3 is built from 17 residues. With V trimmed by 5 bases and J by 5 bases, 16 bases remained unmatched. This clonotype has a handful of counts. Antigen specificity is unknown. The rearrangement uses TRBV7-9 and TRBJ1-1, with 8 bases matching TRBD1. Sequenced sample: PBMCs or a T cell subset sorted from them (not recorded which). The clonotype originates from a man aged 18 to 29 who had mild COVID-19 (a few samples of this study predate the infection). Cell type and time point are not known. The CDR3 DNA reads TGTGCCAGCAGCCCGAGTCGGACAGGGTATTCGGGTACTGAAGCTTTCTTT. This codes for CASSPSRTGYSGTEAFF.